Sequencing of this T cell receptor (beta chain) was carried out in a study of PD-1 blockade in mismatch repair-deficient tumors. V shed 2 bases and J shed 3 bases, with 18 bases lying between them. The CDR3 has 16 residues. Germline V CDR1 and CDR2: SGHRS, YFSETQ. TCRdb's copy holds only in-frame clones and misses some; the assay was immunoSEQ multiplex PCR. This repertoire shows some 110,000 clones, approximately 80% found once; its top ten account for 4.7%. V usage is TRBV5-1 and J usage is TRBJ2-7; D could derive from TRBD1 or TRBD2 (5 bases each). This sequence originates from an adult with mismatch repair-deficient cancer. The source was peripheral blood, collected 60 weeks after starting pembrolizumab. The CDR3 loop reads CASSLSSPGPRYEQYF. The CDR3 DNA reads TGCGCCAGCAGCTTAAGTAGCCCGGGACCGCGCTACGAGCAGTACTTC. The whole variable domain, filled in from reference TRBV5-1 and TRBJ2-7, reads KAGVTQTPRYLIKTRGQQVTLSCSPISGHRSVSWYQQTPGQGLQFLFEYFSETQRNKGNFPGRFSGRQFSNSRSEMNVSTLELGDSALYLCASSLSSPGPRYEQYFGPGTRLTVT.